The clone carrying this TCR beta chain is termed medium-sized (0.01 to 0.1%). This entry is derived from a study of OX40 agonist ivuxolimab in advanced cancers. The germline V gene encodes CDR1 MNHEY and CDR2 SVGAGI. Between the trimmed V and J ends, which lost 0 bases and 6 bases, there was a span of 9 bases. The CDR3 has 13 amino acids. Measured with immunoSEQ multiplex PCR; TCRdb has only the in-frame clones, and not every one. Here the sample spans over 15,000 clones, around 77% being singletons. This clonotype originated in an adult with an advanced solid tumor such as melanoma, head and neck, liver or kidney cancer. The chain employs TRBV6-5 and TRBJ2-7; D is ambiguous. The material sequenced was CD4+ or CD8+ T cells sorted from blood, taken in a trial of the OX40 agonist ivuxolimab. CDR3 loop: CASSYSSVGEQYF. The CDR3 DNA reads as TGTGCCAGCAGTTACTCGTCGGTGGGCGAGCAGTACTTC.